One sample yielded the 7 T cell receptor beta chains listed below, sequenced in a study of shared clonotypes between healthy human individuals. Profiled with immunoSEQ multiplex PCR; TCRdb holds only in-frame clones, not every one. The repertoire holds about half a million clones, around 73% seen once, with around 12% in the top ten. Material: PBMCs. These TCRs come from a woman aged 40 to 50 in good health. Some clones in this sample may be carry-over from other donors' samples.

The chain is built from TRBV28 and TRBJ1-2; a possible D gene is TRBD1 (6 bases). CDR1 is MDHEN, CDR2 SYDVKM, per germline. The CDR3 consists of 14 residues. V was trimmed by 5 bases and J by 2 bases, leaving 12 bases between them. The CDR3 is CASSAYRVNYGYTF. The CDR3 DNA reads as TGTGCCAGCAGTGCCTACAGGGTGAACTATGGCTACACCTTC.

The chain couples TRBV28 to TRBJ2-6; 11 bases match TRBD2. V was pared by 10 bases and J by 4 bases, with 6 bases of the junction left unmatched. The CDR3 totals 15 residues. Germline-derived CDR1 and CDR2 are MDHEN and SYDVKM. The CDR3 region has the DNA TGTGCCACATTAGCGGGAGGGCCCGGGGCCAACGTCCTGACTTTC. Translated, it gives CATLAGGPGANVLTF.

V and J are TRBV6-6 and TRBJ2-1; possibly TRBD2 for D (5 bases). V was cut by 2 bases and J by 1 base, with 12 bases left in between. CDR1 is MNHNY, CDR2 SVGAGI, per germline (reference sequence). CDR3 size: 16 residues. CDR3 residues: CASSYPHGGSYNEQFF. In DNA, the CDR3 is TGTGCCAGCAGTTACCCTCACGGAGGTTCCTACAATGAGCAGTTCTTC.

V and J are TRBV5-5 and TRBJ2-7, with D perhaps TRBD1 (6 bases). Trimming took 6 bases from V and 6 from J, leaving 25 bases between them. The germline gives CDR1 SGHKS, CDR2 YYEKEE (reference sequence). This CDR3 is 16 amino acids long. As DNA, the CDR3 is TGTGCCAGCACCATCTACCCACAGGGAAGTACTGTCGAGCAGTACTTC. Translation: CASTIYPQGSTVEQYF. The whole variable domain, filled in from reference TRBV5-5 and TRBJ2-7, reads DAGVTQSPTHLIKTRGQQVTLRCSPISGHKSVSWYQQVLGQGPQFIFQYYEKEERGRGNFPDRFSARQFPNYSSELNVNALLLGDSALYLCASTIYPQGSTVEQYFGPGTRLTVT.

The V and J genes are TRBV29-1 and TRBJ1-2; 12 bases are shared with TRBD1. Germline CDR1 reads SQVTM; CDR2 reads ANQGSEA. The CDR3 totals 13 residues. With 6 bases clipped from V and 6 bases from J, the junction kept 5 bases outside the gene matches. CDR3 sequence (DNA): TGCAGCGTGGGGACAGGGGGCAACAATGGCTACACCTTC. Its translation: CSVGTGGNNGYTF.

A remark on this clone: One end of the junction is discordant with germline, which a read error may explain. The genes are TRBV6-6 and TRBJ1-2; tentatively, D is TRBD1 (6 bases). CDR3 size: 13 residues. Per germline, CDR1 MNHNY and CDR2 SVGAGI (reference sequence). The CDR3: CAISSDRNYGYTF. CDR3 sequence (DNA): TGTGCCATCAGTTCGGACAGAAACTATGGCTACACCTTC.

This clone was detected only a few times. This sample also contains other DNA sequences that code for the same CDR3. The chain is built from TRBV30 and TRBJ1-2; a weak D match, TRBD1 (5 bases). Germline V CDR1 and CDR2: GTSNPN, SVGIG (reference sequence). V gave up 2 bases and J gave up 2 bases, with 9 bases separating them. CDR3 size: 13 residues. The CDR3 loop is CAWSLQGNYGYTF. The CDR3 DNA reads TGTGCCTGGAGTCTCCAGGGCAACTATGGCTACACCTTC.